This T cell receptor (beta chain) was sequenced for a study of T cell responses to AZD1222 COVID-19 vaccine. Study-wide results and caveats: Seropositive AZD1222 recipients at baseline numbered only 6 or 7. The donor group comprised mostly white British people and more females; the analysis possibly underestimated clonal diversity. Repertoires were obtained solely post-peak T cell response. Recipients of two AZD1222 doses showed rising Spike-specific TCR breadth and depth.

Points on this clone: Antigen: not known.

Germline V gives CDR1 SQVTM, CDR2 ANQGSEA. This CDR3 region has 14 residues. Trimming took 7 bases from V and 3 from J; bases not matched to a gene: 8. The table came from immunoSEQ multiplex PCR; TCRdb's copy has only in-frame clones and leaves some out. The profile shows 60,000 to 75,000 clones, 75% to 85% of them singletons. The rearrangement joins TRBV29-1 to TRBJ2-2, with 7 bases aligning to TRBD1. The clonotype was recovered from an adult in good health. The material sequenced was peripheral blood, taken on day 0 of AZD1222 vaccination. CDR3 sequence reads: CSGRQGRDTGELFF. CDR3 DNA sequence: TGCAGCGGCCGACAGGGCCGGGACACCGGGGAGCTGTTTTTT.